These 26 T cell receptor beta chains came from one sample sequenced in a study of cytomegalovirus exposure and HLA in healthy donors. PCR amplification relied on 60 Vbeta primers (plus 13 Jbeta primers). Libraries were prepared by immunoSEQ multiplex PCR; TCRdb keeps only in-frame clonotypes and omits some of them. This sample has 130,000 or so clones, with roughly 79% found just once. The specimen sequenced was PBMCs. Every receptor here comes from a woman aged 18 to 35 in good health and CMV-seronegative.

The chain is built from TRBV4-1 and TRBJ1-2; no definite D call. The CDR3 runs 13 residues. In germline, CDR1 is MGHRA, CDR2 YSYEKL. Trimming pared 0 bases from V and 8 bases from J, leaving 10 bases between. CDR3 residues: CASSQDLSRGYTF. Written as DNA, the CDR3 is TGCGCCAGCAGCCAAGATCTCTCGAGAGGCTACACCTTC.

V gene TRBV29-1 combines with J gene TRBJ1-1, with D uncertain. V lost 4 bases and J lost 4, with 7 bases in between. Germline V gives CDR1 SQVTM, CDR2 ANQGSEA. The CDR3 covers 11 residues. The CDR3 sequence: CSVVGLTEAFF. CDR3 nucleotide sequence: TGCAGCGTTGTTGGCCTCACTGAAGCTTTCTTT. Based on the CDR3 plus reference TRBV29-1 and TRBJ1-1, the full variable domain is SAVISQKPSRDICQRGTSLTIQCQVDSQVTMMFWYRQQPGQSLTLIATANQGSEATYESGFVIDKFPISRPNLTFSTLTVSNMSPEDSSIYLCSVVGLTEAFFGQGTRLTVV.

V and J are TRBV27 and TRBJ2-7; 8 bases are shared with TRBD2. Germline V gene lookup returns CDR1 MNHEY and CDR2 SMNVEV (reference sequence). The CDR3 length is 14 residues. The V gene end was trimmed by 8 bases and the J gene end by 6 bases; junction bases not matched to a gene: 12. This CDR3 is CASARREGSSEQYF. The CDR3 region has the DNA TGTGCCAGCGCCCGACGGGAGGGGAGCTCCGAGCAGTACTTC.

The V and J genes are TRBV10-3 and TRBJ2-5, with TRBD2 identical over 8 bases. The CDR3 is 15 amino acids. V was pared by 4 bases and J by 5 bases, with 9 bases of the junction left unmatched. The germline CDR1 and CDR2 sequences are ENHRY and SYGVKD. The CDR3 DNA sequence: TGTGCCATCAGTGGGTGGGGACTAGGACAGGAGACCCAGTACTTC. Protein product: CAISGWGLGQETQYF.

V gene TRBV6-1 combines with J gene TRBJ2-3, with TRBD1 identical over 8 bases. CDR1 is MNHNS and CDR2 is SASEGT in the germline V gene. The CDR3 contains 15 residues. V shed 3 bases, J shed 11 bases, and the junction held 13 bases outside the gene matches. In nucleotides, the CDR3 is TGTGCCAGCAGTGAGCAGGGACAGGTGGGCAGCATGCAGTATTTT. Protein: CASSEQGQVGSMQYF.

In its sample, this clone was seen a few times. V and J are TRBV30 and TRBJ1-6, with D possibly TRBD1 on 6 matching bases. Germline CDR1 and CDR2: GTSNPN and SVGIG (reference sequence). V was trimmed by 0 bases and J by 6 bases, leaving 9 bases between them. CDR3 size: 14 residues. The CDR3 nucleotides are TGTGCCTGGAGTGTATCCAGGGGTAATTCACCCCTCCACTTT. It encodes CAWSVSRGNSPLHF.

V and J are TRBV13 and TRBJ2-1, with D possibly matching TRBD2 (5 bases). This CDR3 is built from 13 residues. CDR1 PRHDT and CDR2 FYEKMQ come from the germline V gene (reference sequence). V dropped 2 bases and J dropped 8 bases, with 10 bases sitting between them. The CDR3, as DNA: TGTGCCAGCAGCTTATGGAGTAGCGATGAGCAGTTCTTC. This translates into CASSLWSSDEQFF.

The chain joins TRBV29-1 to TRBJ1-2; D uncertain. V dropped 7 bases and J dropped 4 bases, with 13 bases sitting between them. Germline CDR1 is SQVTM and CDR2 is ANQGSEA. There are 12 residues in the CDR3. CDR3 nucleotides: TGCAGCGCCGCCACCTCTATCTATGGCTACACCTTC. Translation gives CSAATSIYGYTF.

The chain recombines TRBV5-4 with TRBJ2-3, with 9 bases fitting TRBD2. The CDR3 extends over 16 amino acids. CDR1 and CDR2 from the germline V gene are SGHNT and YYREEE (reference sequence). The ends lost 4 bases at V and 1 base at J; junction bases unmatched: 7. This chain's CDR3 is CASSPTRTSGTDTQYF. As DNA, the CDR3 is TGTGCCAGCAGCCCAACGAGGACTAGCGGCACAGATACGCAGTATTTT.

This clone was seen more than once but under ten times. The rearrangement uses TRBV4-2 and TRBJ1-2, with D maybe TRBD1 (5 bases). This CDR3 contains 13 residues. The germline V and J ends were trimmed by 4 bases and 1 base, with 7 bases remaining between them. In germline, CDR1 is LGHNA, CDR2 YNFKEQ. CDR3 loop: CASSPGVNYGYTF. The CDR3 bases are TGTGCCAGCAGCCCGGGGGTTAACTATGGCTACACCTTC.

V and J are TRBV5-4 and TRBJ2-7, with 10 bases that match TRBD2. After removal of 3 bases from V and 7 bases from J, the junction contained 16 bases not matched to a gene. Germline CDR1 and CDR2: SGHNT and YYREEE (reference sequence). The CDR3 has 17 residues. The DNA of the CDR3 is TGTGCCAGCAGCTCCTCTTTACTAGCGGGAAGCCCAACGGAGCAGTACTTC. Translation gives CASSSSLLAGSPTEQYF.

The chain has TRBV9 and TRBJ1-2; 9 bases align to TRBD1. Unmatched junction bases numbered 2, after V lost 2 bases and J lost 6 bases. The CDR3 is made up of 13 amino acids. CDR1 SGDLS and CDR2 YYNGEE come from the germline V gene. This CDR3 is CASSVRTGDGYTF. CDR3 in DNA: TGTGCCAGCAGCGTTCGGACAGGGGATGGCTACACCTTC.

The gene calls are TRBV14 and TRBJ2-5; D perhaps matches TRBD2 (6 bases). Germline CDR1 reads SGHDN; CDR2 reads FVKESK. The CDR3 extends over 15 amino acids. V was clipped by 1 base and J by 2 bases, with 11 bases between them. The CDR3 here is CASSQALAYQETQYF. Here the CDR3 DNA reads TGTGCCAGCAGCCAAGCGCTAGCGTATCAAGAGACCCAGTACTTC. Using reference TRBV14 and TRBJ2-5 for the parts outside the CDR3, the full variable domain is EAGVTQFPSHSVIEKGQTVTLRCDPISGHDNLYWYRRVMGKEIKFLLHFVKESKQDESGMPNNRFLAERTGGTYSTLKVQPAELEDSGVYFCASSQALAYQETQYFGPGTRLLVL.

In the case of this clone: Within the sample, other DNA sequences also encode this same CDR3. The rearrangement joins TRBV5-1 to TRBJ1-1, with a tentative D call TRBD1 (6 bases). V was pared by 4 bases and J by 7 bases, with 11 bases between. CDR1 is SGHRS, CDR2 YFSETQ, per germline. The CDR3 has 12 amino acids. The CDR3 reads CASSPETGEAFF. CDR3 nucleotides: TGCGCCAGCAGCCCGGAGACAGGTGAAGCTTTCTTT.

The V and J genes are TRBV5-1 and TRBJ2-3, with TRBD2 identical over 7 bases. The V gene's germline CDR1 is SGHRS and CDR2 YFSETQ. Trimming took 2 bases from V and 2 from J; bases not matched to a gene: 5. This CDR3 spans 15 amino acids. CDR3 protein: CASSLGRANTDTQYF. CDR3 sequence (DNA): TGCGCCAGCAGCTTAGGGAGGGCGAACACAGATACGCAGTATTTT.

The DNA of the CDR3 is TGCGCCAGCAGCTACTATCCGGGACAACCGACTGGAAACACCATATATTTT. As protein: CASSYYPGQPTGNTIYF. The genes are TRBV5-1 and TRBJ1-3; tentatively, D is TRBD1 (6 bases). CDR1 and CDR2 (germline): SGHRS, YFSETQ. There are 17 residues in the CDR3. Deletions cut 3 bases from V and 2 bases from J, with 18 bases between.

The V call is TRBV20-1, the J call TRBJ2-3; a weak D match, TRBD2 (6 bases). Trimming shortened V by 4 bases and J by 8 bases, and 7 bases separated the two germline ends. The CDR3 is 10 residues long. Germline CDR1 is DFQATT and CDR2 is SNEGSKA (reference sequence). DNA for the CDR3: TGCAGTGCTACGGGAGCTACGCAGTATTTT. Translating gives CSATGATQYF.

The sample holds one count of this clone. This sequence joins TRBV5-1 and TRBJ2-7; D may be TRBD2 (5 bases). Per the germline V gene, CDR1 is SGHRS and CDR2 is YFSETQ. The CDR3 is 16 amino acids. V lost 4 bases and J lost 0, with 17 bases in between. The CDR3 region has the DNA TGCGCCAGCAGCCCGGGGAGTTATGAGAGCTCCTACGAGCAGTACTTC. Encoded protein: CASSPGSYESSYEQYF.

The CDR3, as DNA: TGTGCCTGGAGCCGGAACCGGGACAGTGGTGACGAGCAGTACTTC. Its protein is CAWSRNRDSGDEQYF. The J gene is TRBJ2-7, the V gene TRBV30; TRBD1 matches 7 bases. V lost 3 bases to trimming and J lost 5 bases; unmatched junction nucleotides: 13. This CDR3 is 15 amino acids long. The germline V gene has CDR1 GTSNPN and CDR2 SVGIG (reference sequence).

CDR3 coding DNA: TGTGCCTGGAATTGGCTGGGAAATAGTGAGGGTAGGGCTGAAGCTTTCTTT. As protein: CAWNWLGNSEGRAEAFF. The chain links TRBV30 to TRBJ1-1; no definite D call. V was cut by 4 bases and J by 6 bases, with 27 bases left in between. The length of the CDR3 is 17 residues. CDR1 GTSNPN and CDR2 SVGIG come from the germline V gene (reference sequence).

The genes are TRBV5-1 and TRBJ2-7, with TRBD1 matching over 9 bases. The J segment lost 2 bases and the V segment lost 0 bases, leaving 9 bases of the junction unmatched. CDR1 SGHRS and CDR2 YFSETQ come from the germline V gene. The CDR3 covers 17 residues. CDR3 DNA: TGCGCCAGCAGCTTGGCGGACAGGGGTGAGCTCGCCTACGAGCAGTACTTC. It specifies CASSLADRGELAYEQYF.

The CDR3 is CASSKDRNNEKLFF. The CDR3 coding sequence is TGTGCCAGCAGTAAGGACAGGAATAATGAAAAACTGTTTTTT. The chain carries TRBV6-5 and TRBJ1-4; TRBD1 aligns across 7 bases. The CDR3 spans 14 residues. The V gene's germline CDR1 is MNHEY and CDR2 SVGAGI. J gave up 4 bases and V 5 bases, and 4 bases lay outside the gene matches.

Only a few counts were recorded for this clone. The J gene is TRBJ2-7, the V gene TRBV4-1; 9 nucleotides line up with TRBD2. The CDR3 contains 15 residues. Looked up from germline, CDR1 is MGHRA and CDR2 is YSYEKL. V trimming: 2 bases; J trimming: 4 bases; junction bases outside the gene matches: 6. This chain's CDR3 is CASSQPGLATYEQYF. The CDR3 bases are TGCGCCAGCAGCCAACCGGGACTAGCTACATACGAGCAGTACTTC.

The chain is built from TRBV5-1 and TRBJ1-1, with TRBD1 matching 9 bases. After removal of 6 bases from V and 4 bases from J, the junction contained 13 bases not matched to a gene. The CDR3 covers 16 residues. CDR1 and CDR2 from the germline V gene are SGHRS and YFSETQ. The CDR3 here is CASTIQPLQGATEAFF. In DNA, the CDR3 is TGCGCCAGCACCATCCAACCCCTACAGGGGGCCACTGAAGCTTTCTTT.

Comments on this clone: One end of the junction does not line up with germline, which may come from a read error. The chain recombines TRBV4-1 with TRBJ2-5; 7 bases agree with TRBD2. The germline gives CDR1 MGHRA, CDR2 YSYEKL. The CDR3 runs 15 residues. The CDR3 reads CASSQWAGEQETQYF. CDR3 in DNA: TGCGCCAGTAGCCAATGGGCGGGGGAGCAAGAGACCCAGTACTTC.

The V call is TRBV29-1, the J call TRBJ2-1; 11 bases align to TRBD2. The V gene's germline CDR1 is SQVTM and CDR2 ANQGSEA. This CDR3 is 11 amino acids long. Trimming at V came to 7 bases and at J to 15 bases, leaving 8 bases not matched to a gene. CDR3 residues: CSATTSGRGFF. The CDR3 DNA reads as TGCAGCGCGACCACTAGCGGGAGAGGGTTCTTC.